The 19 T cell receptor beta chains below all came from one sample that was sequenced in a study of beta chain features in type 1 diabetes. Sequencing targeted expressed TCRB transcripts, as all isolated RNA had been reverse transcribed. The data were produced by immunoSEQ multiplex PCR, yet TCRdb's version contains in-frame clones alone and is incomplete. The top ten hold around 0.016% of the sample, which has about 300,000 clones, about 13% seen once. General study points: When Type 1 diabetes patients were examined, their TCRB CDR3s proved moderately but significantly shorter in all four CD4+ subsets.

These TCRs are of unknown antigen specificity. Specimen: naive CD4+ T cells from blood. The receptors derive from a woman aged 18-29 years with type 1 diabetes.

The chain couples TRBV11-2 to TRBJ2-1; D is unclear. V dropped 3 bases and J dropped 3 bases, with 6 bases sitting between them. The CDR3 is 13 amino acids. Germline V lookup: CDR1 SGHAT, CDR2 FQNNGV. The DNA of the CDR3 is TGTGCCAGCAGCTTGGGCTACTACAATGAGCAGTTCTTC. Protein: CASSLGYYNEQFF. Drawing the rest from reference TRBV11-2 and TRBJ2-1, the complete variable domain is EAGVAQSPRYKIIEKRQSVAFWCNPISGHATLYWYQQILGQGPKLLIQFQNNGVVDDSQLPKDRFSAERLKGVDSTLKIQPAKLEDSAVYLCASSLGYYNEQFFGPGTRLTVL.

V is TRBV5-4 and J is TRBJ2-1, with no clear D. V gave up 7 bases and J gave up 3 bases, with 23 bases separating them. CDR3 length: 17 residues. The germline V gene has CDR1 SGHNT and CDR2 YYREEE (reference sequence). CDR3 in amino acids: CASHPIQQRRIYNEQFF. DNA for the CDR3: TGTGCCAGCCACCCTATACAGCAACGCAGGATCTACAATGAGCAGTTCTTC.

The rearrangement joins TRBV20-1 to TRBJ2-7; weak D call: TRBD2 (6 bases). CDR1 and CDR2 (germline): DFQATT, SNEGSKA (reference sequence). This CDR3 has 10 residues. The CDR3 is CPRGRHEQYV. The CDR3 DNA reads as TGCCCCCGAGGGAGGCACGAGCAGTACGTC.

This CDR3 reads CASSYSNQPQHF. CDR3 nucleotides: TGTGCCAGCAGTTATAGCAATCAGCCCCAGCATTTT. The chain uses TRBV2 and TRBJ1-5; D remains ambiguous. Germline V gene sequence: CDR1 SNHLY, CDR2 FYNNEI. The CDR3 is made up of 12 amino acids. V was cut by 5 bases and J by 0 bases, with 2 bases left in between.

The table lists this clone with a few counts. V is TRBV4-3 and J is TRBJ1-5; D perhaps matches TRBD1 (6 bases). Germline V gives CDR1 LGHNA, CDR2 YSLEER. V was cut by 3 bases and J by 9 bases, with 12 bases left in between. This CDR3 has 13 residues. The CDR3 region is CASSQNLGGPQHF. DNA for the CDR3: TGCGCCAGCAGCCAGAACCTAGGGGGGCCCCAGCATTTT.

The chain carries TRBV30 and TRBJ1-1, with TRBD1 matching 7 bases. CDR3 size: 11 residues. Germline-derived CDR1 and CDR2 are GTSNPN and SVGIG (reference sequence). After removal of 1 base from V and 11 bases from J, the junction contained 4 bases not matched to a gene. Here the CDR3 DNA reads TGTGCCTGGAGTGACACAGGGGAGGCTTTCTTT. It translates to CAWSDTGEAFF.

This clone was seen only a few times. The V gene is TRBV4-1, the J gene TRBJ2-1; D is possibly TRBD2 (6 bases). CDR3 length equals 16 residues. The ends were cut back, 4 bases at V and 5 bases at J, with 18 bases in the middle. The germline V gene encodes CDR1 MGHRA and CDR2 YSYEKL. CDR3: CASSRAPGLIDNEQFF. The CDR3 bases are TGCGCCAGCAGCCGGGCCCCGGGACTCATTGACAATGAGCAGTTCTTC.

This chain links TRBV28 with TRBJ2-5; D is perhaps TRBD2 (5 bases). Germline assignment: CDR1 MDHEN and CDR2 SYDVKM. Trimming took 5 bases from V and 4 from J, leaving 8 bases between them. The CDR3 is 12 residues long. The CDR3: CASSAGIETQYF. The CDR3 DNA follows: TGTGCCAGCAGTGCCGGGATAGAGACCCAGTACTTC. Using reference TRBV28 and TRBJ2-5 for the parts outside the CDR3, the full variable domain is DVKVTQSSRYLVKRTGEKVFLECVQDMDHENMFWYRQDPGLGLRLIYFSYDVKMKEKGDIPEGYSVSREKKERFSLILESASTNQTSMYLCASSAGIETQYFGPGTRLLVL.

This clone was detected only a few times. The rearrangement uses TRBV30 and TRBJ2-1; 9 nucleotides align to TRBD2. Germline V lookup: CDR1 GTSNPN, CDR2 SVGIG (reference sequence). V was clipped by 2 bases and J by 5 bases; unmatched bases: 13. This CDR3 spans 17 amino acids. CDR3 residues: CAWSRSWLAGNDNEQFF. CDR3 in DNA: TGTGCCTGGAGTCGGAGTTGGCTAGCGGGGAATGACAATGAGCAGTTCTTC.

This chain links TRBV9 with TRBJ2-3, with 11 bases fitting TRBD2. Germline CDR1 reads SGDLS; CDR2 reads YYNGEE. The CDR3 is 16 amino acids. Trimming cost V 1 base and J 4 bases; bases outside gene matches: 5. CDR3 residues: CASSVIAGGPSDTQYF. The CDR3 nucleotides read TGTGCCAGCAGCGTAATAGCGGGAGGGCCCTCAGATACGCAGTATTTT.

The V gene is TRBV6-5, the J gene TRBJ2-5; maybe TRBD1 (6 bases). Trimming shortened V by 5 bases and J by 3 bases, and 10 bases separated the two germline ends. This CDR3 is built from 13 residues. Germline V gene data show CDR1 as MNHEY and CDR2 as SVGAGI. CDR3 sequence reads: CASSRNREETQYF. CDR3 DNA sequence: TGTGCCAGCAGTAGAAACAGGGAAGAGACCCAGTACTTC.

The chain uses TRBV7-9 and TRBJ1-1; 8 bases align to TRBD1. Germline V gives CDR1 SEHNR, CDR2 FQNEAQ (reference sequence). This CDR3 is built from 14 residues. With V trimmed by 4 bases and J by 4 bases, 5 bases remained unmatched. CDR3 bases: TGTGCCAGCAGCTATGACAGGGGAGGCACTGAAGCTTTCTTT. Translation: CASSYDRGGTEAFF. The full variable domain, completed using reference TRBV7-9 and TRBJ1-1, is DTGVSQNPRHKITKRGQNVTFRCDPISEHNRLYWYRQTLGQGPEFLTYFQNEAQLEKSRLLSDRFSAERPKGSFSTLEIQRTEQGDSAMYLCASSYDRGGTEAFFGQGTRLTVV.

The V call is TRBV2, the J call TRBJ2-7; a weak D match, TRBD1 (5 bases). CDR1 is SNHLY, CDR2 FYNNEI, per germline. V lost 6 bases and J lost 4, with 10 bases in between. CDR3 length equals 12 residues. This CDR3 is CASSNDRYEQYV. CDR3 coding DNA: TGTGCCAGCAGCAACGACAGATACGAGCAGTACGTC.

This clone was picked up a small number of times. V gene TRBV11-2 combines with J gene TRBJ2-1; the match to TRBD2 covers 14 bases. This CDR3 spans 15 amino acids. Per the germline V gene, CDR1 is SGHAT and CDR2 is FQNNGV. J lost 9 bases, V lost 3 bases, and 4 bases had no gene match. CDR3 bases: TGTGCCAGCAGCTTCCCGACTAGCGGGAGGGCTGAGCAGTTCTTC. This codes for CASSFPTSGRAEQFF.

The CDR3 is CASRTPRFEKQFF. The CDR3 DNA follows: TGTGCCAGCAGGACACCAAGGTTCGAAAAGCAGTTCTTC. V usage is TRBV11-2 and J usage is TRBJ2-1, with D unclear. Trimming shortened V by 6 bases and J by 11 bases, and 17 bases separated the two germline ends. The CDR3 extends over 13 amino acids. Looked up from germline, CDR1 is SGHAT and CDR2 is FQNNGV.

This clone was detected a few times. V is TRBV7-2 and J is TRBJ2-4, with TRBD1 matching 8 bases. V gave up 5 bases and J gave up 0 bases; unmatched junction bases: 9. This CDR3 has 17 residues. Germline CDR1 is SGHTA and CDR2 is FQGNSA. The CDR3 region has the DNA TGTGCCAGCAGCCCCGCCGGGACAGGTACAGCCAAAAACATTCAGTACTTC. This sequence encodes CASSPAGTGTAKNIQYF.

This clone was picked up a small number of times. The sample has other DNA sequences that encode this CDR3 too. The chain couples TRBV7-2 to TRBJ2-5; 12 nucleotides align to TRBD1. Germline CDR1 SGHTA, CDR2 FQGNSA. V lost 0 bases, J lost 5 bases, and 1 base stayed unmatched. This CDR3 comprises 15 residues. In DNA form, the CDR3 reads TGTGCCAGCAGCTTAGCCGGGACAGGGGGCGAGACCCAGTACTTC. It codes for CASSLAGTGGETQYF.

V and J are TRBV6-5 and TRBJ2-7; TRBD1 matches at 11 bases. The CDR3 runs 12 residues. CDR1 is MNHEY, CDR2 SVGAGI, per germline. DNA for the CDR3: TGTGCCAGCAGGGGACAGGGGGGGAGGTTGAACGTC. Amino acid sequence: CASRGQGGRLNV.

The J gene is TRBJ1-2, the V gene TRBV6-1; TRBD1 is a possible D gene (6 bases). V was shortened by 10 bases and J by 2 bases, with 17 bases between the two germline ends. This CDR3 is 14 amino acids long. Germline CDR1 is MNHNS and CDR2 is SASEGT. The CDR3 nucleotides are TGTGCCACCCGGGAACAGGGAAGCAACTATGGCTACACCTTC. Protein: CATREQGSNYGYTF.